These 24 T cell receptor beta chains originate from one sample sequenced in a study of CD8 T cells in Susac syndrome. Random hexamers served to reverse transcribe roughly 0.45 to 1 ug RNA. TCRdb itself ran the immunoSEQ multiplex PCR reads through MiXCR, one entry per CDR3 protein. The sample includes approximately 180,000 distinct CDR3 sequences, 90% to 95% of them seen just once. Source material: CD4+ T cells from PBMCs. The receptors shown here come from a human donor with Susac syndrome.

This clonotype showed up just once. The rearrangement joins TRBV2 to TRBJ1-2, with D unclear. Germline V gene sequence: CDR1 SNHLY, CDR2 FYNNEI. The CDR3 totals 14 residues. With 7 bases removed from V and 0 bases from J, the gap between germline ends came to 12 bases. The DNA of the CDR3 is TGTGCCAGCAAACCGGACGTACCTAACTATGGCTACACCTTC. Amino acid sequence: CASKPDVPNYGYTF.

The chain links TRBV5-6 to TRBJ1-4; 9 bases are a match to TRBD1. The junction had 6 bases not matched to a gene; V was cut back by 2 bases and J by 4 bases. This CDR3 is 16 amino acids long. Germline CDR1 SGHDT, CDR2 YYEEEE. Here the CDR3 reads CASSLTRDRVNEKLFF. The CDR3 bases are TGTGCCAGCAGCTTAACCCGGGACAGGGTTAATGAAAAACTGTTTTTT.

CDR3 residues: CASRIWETQYF. The DNA of the CDR3 is TGTGCCAGCAGAATATGGGAGACCCAGTACTTC. The V gene is TRBV7-2, the J gene TRBJ2-5; unclear D gene. V lost 6 bases and J 5 bases, leaving 7 bases between the germline ends. The CDR3 is 11 amino acids. Per germline, CDR1 SGHTA and CDR2 FQGNSA.

V and J are TRBV27 and TRBJ1-2, with D unclear. Per germline, CDR1 MNHEY and CDR2 SMNVEV (reference sequence). This CDR3 is built from 14 residues. Trimming pared 2 bases from V and 2 bases from J, leaving 9 bases between. CDR3 in DNA: TGTGCCAGCAGTTTAACTCGGTTGAACTATGGCTACACCTTC. This codes for CASSLTRLNYGYTF.

This chain links TRBV30 with TRBJ2-7; D is ambiguous. The V gene lost 2 bases and the J gene lost 4 bases, with 6 bases spanning the gap. From germline, CDR1 is GTSNPN and CDR2 SVGIG (reference sequence). CDR3 length equals 11 residues. The CDR3 reads CAWSPRYEQYF. CDR3 nucleotide sequence: TGTGCCTGGAGTCCCCGTTACGAGCAGTACTTC. The full variable domain, in which reference TRBV30 and TRBJ2-7 provide the parts outside the CDR3, is SQTIHQWPATLVQPVGSPLSLECTVEGTSNPNLYWYRQAAGRGLQLLFYSVGIGQISSEVPQNLSASRPQDRQFILSSKKLLLSDSGFYLCAWSPRYEQYFGPGTRLTVT.

This clonotype was observed once. The gene calls are TRBV30 and TRBJ1-2; maybe TRBD1 (5 bases). Germline V lookup: CDR1 GTSNPN, CDR2 SVGIG (reference sequence). The CDR3 is made up of 15 amino acids. Deletions cut 2 bases from V and 0 bases from J, with 13 bases between. The CDR3 region has the DNA TGTGCCTGGAGTATTTTCGGGGCGCCTAACTATGGCTACACCTTC. The encoded protein is CAWSIFGAPNYGYTF.

The chain joins TRBV5-6 to TRBJ2-5; D may be TRBD2 (5 bases). CDR1 and CDR2 from the germline V gene are SGHDT and YYEEEE. The CDR3 runs to 14 residues. V lost 1 base to trimming and J lost 3 bases, with 10 bases between them. The CDR3 region is CASSLRSREETQYF. As DNA, the CDR3 is TGTGCCAGCAGCTTGAGGTCGCGGGAAGAGACCCAGTACTTC.

The chain has TRBV27 and TRBJ2-7, with a weak D call TRBD1 (5 bases). This CDR3 spans 12 amino acids. The germline V gene encodes CDR1 MNHEY and CDR2 SMNVEV (reference sequence). The ends were cut back, 6 bases at V and 4 bases at J, with 10 bases in the middle. The CDR3 DNA reads as TGTGCCAGCAGGAGCAGGGCATACGAGCAGTACTTC. It specifies CASRSRAYEQYF.

This CDR3 reads CASSQDIAGGTGELFF. In DNA form, the CDR3 reads TGTGCCAGCAGCCAAGACATTGCGGGAGGAACCGGGGAGCTGTTTTTT. The chain uses TRBV14 and TRBJ2-2; 8 bases agree with TRBD2. Trimming cost V 0 bases and J 5 bases; bases outside gene matches: 5. From germline, CDR1 is SGHDN and CDR2 FVKESK. The CDR3 loop spans 16 amino acids.

This CDR3 reads CSVTDGPSSSREQYF. The CDR3 DNA follows: TGCAGTGTTACTGACGGACCCTCTTCTTCCCGCGAGCAGTACTTC. The chain employs TRBV20-1 and TRBJ2-7; D is ambiguous. In germline, CDR1 is DFQATT, CDR2 SNEGSKA (reference sequence). CDR3 length: 15 residues. The V and J ends lost 7 bases and 6 bases respectively, with 25 bases between them.

The rearrangement links TRBV7-2 to TRBJ1-2; D possibly corresponds to TRBD1 (6 bases). The CDR3 is made up of 12 amino acids. V was shortened by 5 bases and J by 6 bases, with 10 bases between the two germline ends. The germline V gene has CDR1 SGHTA and CDR2 FQGNSA. CDR3 in amino acids: CASSPGTHGYTF. As DNA, the CDR3 is TGTGCCAGCAGCCCAGGGACACATGGCTACACCTTC.

The chain combines TRBV27 with TRBJ2-7, with TRBD2 matching 10 bases. The CDR3 consists of 13 residues. Germline values: CDR1 MNHEY, CDR2 SMNVEV (reference sequence). With V trimmed by 10 bases and J by 4 bases, 7 bases remained unmatched. CDR3 in amino acids: CATRAGGPYEQYF. CDR3 nucleotides: TGTGCCACCAGAGCGGGAGGGCCGTACGAGCAGTACTTC.

The rearrangement joins TRBV5-4 to TRBJ2-1; D not certain. With 4 bases removed from V and 9 bases from J, the gap between germline ends came to 17 bases. The CDR3 spans 14 residues. Germline V gene sequence: CDR1 SGHNT, CDR2 YYREEE (reference sequence). CDR3 protein: CASSLGEDGREQFF. The CDR3 region has the DNA TGTGCCAGCAGCCTGGGTGAGGACGGCCGTGAGCAGTTCTTC.

The rearrangement joins TRBV10-3 to TRBJ2-5; TRBD2 agrees at 12 bases. Germline V lookup: CDR1 ENHRY, CDR2 SYGVKD. This CDR3 contains 15 residues. The V and J ends lost 5 bases and 4 bases, in that order; junction bases with no gene match: 5. CDR3 bases: TGTGCCATCAGTTCTAGCGGGGGGGCCTCAGAGACCCAGTACTTC. This encodes CAISSSGGASETQYF.

This sequence joins TRBV10-3 and TRBJ1-4; no clear D. Looked up from germline, CDR1 is ENHRY and CDR2 is SYGVKD. The CDR3 runs to 12 residues. V dropped 8 bases and J dropped 2 bases, with 6 bases sitting between them. Here the CDR3 reads CAIGPTNEKLFF. DNA for the CDR3: TGTGCCATCGGGCCGACTAATGAAAAACTGTTTTTT.

This clonotype turned up a few times. The rearrangement joins TRBV4-1 to TRBJ2-5; D assignment may be TRBD1 or TRBD2 (5 bases each). The germline gives CDR1 MGHRA, CDR2 YSYEKL. CDR3 length equals 14 residues. The ends were cut back, 0 bases at V and 2 bases at J, with 7 bases in the middle. The CDR3 DNA sequence: TGCGCCAGCAGCCAAGAGGGACGGCAAGAGACCCAGTACTTC. Translating it yields CASSQEGRQETQYF.

This chain uses TRBV23-1 with TRBJ2-1; D unclear. TRBV23-1 is recorded as an ORF, its role being uncertain. The germline V and J ends were trimmed by 0 bases and 5 bases, with 2 bases remaining between them. The length of the CDR3 is 12 residues. Here the CDR3 DNA reads TGCGCCAGCAGTCAATCCCACAATGAGCAGTTCTTC. It translates to CASSQSHNEQFF.

This sequence joins TRBV30 and TRBJ1-5; D perhaps matches TRBD1 (5 bases). V lost 1 base, J lost 4 bases, and 14 bases lay in between. CDR1 is GTSNPN and CDR2 is SVGIG in the germline V gene (reference sequence). CDR3 size: 15 residues. CDR3: CAWSGEAGTNQPQHF. The CDR3 region has the DNA TGTGCCTGGAGTGGGGAGGCAGGGACTAATCAGCCCCAGCATTTT.

This chain joins TRBV3-1 and TRBJ2-1; 14 nucleotides align to TRBD2. The CDR3 is 15 amino acids. V lost 4 bases and J lost 9; bases outside the gene matches: 5. From germline, CDR1 is LGHDT and CDR2 YNNKEL (reference sequence). The CDR3 DNA reads TGTGCCAGCAGCCTGGGACTAGCGGGAGAGGTTGAGCAGTTCTTC. Translating it yields CASSLGLAGEVEQFF.

This clonotype was recorded a few times. This chain uses TRBV18 with TRBJ1-1; the D gene is possibly TRBD1 (6 bases). V shed 2 bases and J shed 3 bases, with 13 bases lying between them. Germline values: CDR1 KGHSH, CDR2 LQKENI. This CDR3 has 15 amino acids. CDR3 in DNA: TGTGCCAGCTCACCAATGCTACAGGGTGACACTGAAGCTTTCTTT. Protein sequence: CASSPMLQGDTEAFF. Filled out from reference TRBV18 and TRBJ1-1, the complete variable domain reads NAGVMQNPRHLVRRRGQEARLRCSPMKGHSHVYWYRQLPEEGLKFMVYLQKENIIDESGMPKERFSAEFPKEGPSILRIQQVVRGDSAAYFCASSPMLQGDTEAFFGQGTRLTVV.

The rearrangement uses TRBV5-4 and TRBJ2-5, with 8 bases identical to TRBD1. This CDR3 is built from 13 residues. Per germline, CDR1 SGHNT and CDR2 YYREEE (reference sequence). After removal of 4 bases from V and 7 bases from J, the junction contained 6 bases not matched to a gene. The CDR3 bases are TGTGCCAGCAGCCTTACAGGGGGACTGACCCAGTACTTC. The encoded protein is CASSLTGGLTQYF. Supplemented by reference TRBV5-4 and TRBJ2-5, the full variable domain reads ETGVTQSPTHLIKTRGQQVTLRCSSQSGHNTVSWYQQALGQGPQFIFQYYREEENGRGNFPPRFSGLQFPNYSSELNVNALELDDSALYLCASSLTGGLTQYFGPGTRLLVL.

This rearrangement joins TRBV20-1 to TRBJ2-2; 10 bases are a match to TRBD2. CDR1 is DFQATT, CDR2 SNEGSKA, per germline (reference sequence). Unmatched junction bases numbered 14, after V lost 6 bases and J lost 7 bases. The CDR3 is made up of 16 amino acids. The CDR3 DNA reads TGCAGTGCCGGGAAGAGTAGCGGGGGGAGGGACGGGGAGCTGTTTTTT. Encoded protein: CSAGKSSGGRDGELFF.

A note on this clonotype: An end of the junction does not agree with germline; a read error may underlie this. This chain links TRBV2 with TRBJ1-2; tentative D call: TRBD1 (6 bases). Germline CDR1 and CDR2: SNHLY and FYNNEI. This CDR3 comprises 13 residues. The chain's CDR3 is CAGSEGVLYGYTF. The DNA for the CDR3 is TGTGCCGGCAGCGAGGGGGTCCTTTATGGCTACACCTTC.

The V and J genes are TRBV6-1 and TRBJ1-1, with D possibly being TRBD1 (5 bases). Trimming cost V 6 bases and J 2 bases, with 13 bases left between them. Germline assignment: CDR1 MNHNS and CDR2 SASEGT. This CDR3 region has 14 residues. CDR3 DNA sequence: TGTGCCAGCAGATTGGACGGGGGAAACACTGAAGCTTTCTTT. Translated, it gives CASRLDGGNTEAFF.